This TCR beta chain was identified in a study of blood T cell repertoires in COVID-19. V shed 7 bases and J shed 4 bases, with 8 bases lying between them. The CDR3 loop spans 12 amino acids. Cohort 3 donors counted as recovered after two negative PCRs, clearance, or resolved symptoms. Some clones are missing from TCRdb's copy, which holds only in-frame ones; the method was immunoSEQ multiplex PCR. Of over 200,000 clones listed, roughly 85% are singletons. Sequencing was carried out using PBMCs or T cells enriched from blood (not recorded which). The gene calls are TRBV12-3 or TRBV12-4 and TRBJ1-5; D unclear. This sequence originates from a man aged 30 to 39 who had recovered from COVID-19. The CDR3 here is CASTEWNQPQHF. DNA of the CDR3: TGTGCCAGCACCGAGTGGAATCAGCCCCAGCATTTT.